The clone carrying this T cell receptor (beta chain) was seen only once. The data belong to a study of blood T cell repertoires in COVID-19. The wider study: Both acute and convalescent COVID-19 samples were obtained from the United States, Italy and Spain. The cDNA or gDNA used as material had been derived from T cells, B-cell-depleted T cells, or PBMCs.

How the authors handled the data: Nucleated cell number was recorded as an estimate derived from reference gene primer amplification. Clones were sequenced by immunoSEQ multiplex PCR, and TCRdb holds only the in-frame ones, with some missing. V, J and clone size are those of that table, while D and trimming were read from the DNA. The sample yields 50,000 or so clones, more than 80% seen once. Per germline, CDR1 LNHDA and CDR2 SQIVND (reference sequence). CDR3 length equals 13 residues. Trimming left V 7 bases short and J 0 bases short, with 4 bases between. The chain uses TRBV19 and TRBJ2-6, with D uncertain. The specimen was peripheral blood. This TCR was sampled from a human donor in a cohort sampled during active COVID-19. CDR3 region: CASTRSGANVLTF. The DNA for the CDR3 is TGTGCCAGTACCCGCTCTGGGGCCAACGTCCTGACTTTC.